A selection of T cell receptor beta chains follows, all from one sample in a study of T-cell memory formation after mild COVID-19. MiXCR was run by TCRdb on the 5' RACE reads, yielding one entry per CDR3 protein. The sample shows around 430,000 distinct CDR3 sequences, roughly 15% of them seen only once. The material sequenced was PBMCs or a T cell subset sorted from them (not recorded which). The receptors stem from a man younger than 35 who had mild COVID-19 (a few samples of this study predate the infection). Cell type and time point are not known. The CDR3 runs from the conserved cysteine through the conserved F or W. The D gene is left open where the match is weak. Clone sizes are given selectively: once, few, many, or a class where the clone is expanded.

clone_size: -; v_call: TRBV29-1; j_call: TRBJ2-1; d_call: -; cdr3_nt: TGCAGCGTTGGTGGCCGCTACAATGAGCAGTTCTTC; cdr3_aa: CSVGGRYNEQFF
clone_size: -; v_call: TRBV12-3/TRBV12-4; j_call: TRBJ2-5; d_call: -; cdr3_nt: TGTGCCAGCAGTTTTCGCGGGGGCTGGGAGACCCAGTACTTC; cdr3_aa: CASSFRGGWETQYF
clone_size: -; v_call: TRBV5-1; j_call: TRBJ1-5; d_call: -; cdr3_nt: TGCGCCAGCAGCTTGGCTCCGACAGGCTCGAGTCAGCCCCAGCATTTT; cdr3_aa: CASSLAPTGSSQPQHF
clone_size: few; v_call: TRBV13; j_call: TRBJ1-4; d_call: -; cdr3_nt: TGTGCCAGCAGCTTACATGCAACTAATGAAAAACTGTTTTTT; cdr3_aa: CASSLHATNEKLFF
clone_size: few; v_call: TRBV12-3/TRBV12-4; j_call: TRBJ1-1; d_call: -; cdr3_nt: TGTGCCAGCAGTTTACAGGGGGAAGCTTTCTTT; cdr3_aa: CASSLQGEAFF
clone_size: -; v_call: TRBV20-1; j_call: TRBJ2-3; d_call: -; cdr3_nt: TGCAGTGCTAGAGATACCGGGCTCACAGATACGCAGTATTTT; cdr3_aa: CSARDTGLTDTQYF
clone_size: -; v_call: TRBV9; j_call: TRBJ1-1; d_call: -; cdr3_nt: TGTGCCAGCAGCGGCAGGGCGGACACTGAAGCTTTCTTT; cdr3_aa: CASSGRADTEAFF
clone_size: -; v_call: TRBV15; j_call: TRBJ2-7; d_call: -; cdr3_nt: TGTGCCACCAGCTATGGTTTTCGGGTGTCCTACGAGCAGTACTTC; cdr3_aa: CATSYGFRVSYEQYF
clone_size: -; v_call: TRBV5-1; j_call: TRBJ2-3; d_call: TRBD2; cdr3_nt: TGCGCCAGCAGTTTCAGCGGGGGGCCTTCTAGCACAGATACGCAGTATTTT; cdr3_aa: CASSFSGGPSSTDTQYF
clone_size: -; v_call: TRBV5-1; j_call: TRBJ1-3; d_call: -; cdr3_nt: TGCGCCAGCAAGGGTGGAAACACCATATATTTT; cdr3_aa: CASKGGNTIYF
clone_size: many; v_call: TRBV4-2; j_call: TRBJ2-3; d_call: TRBD2; cdr3_nt: TGTGCCAGCAGCCTGGGCGGGGGGACTAGCACAGATACGCAGTATTTT; cdr3_aa: CASSLGGGTSTDTQYF
clone_size: -; v_call: TRBV20-1; j_call: TRBJ1-1; d_call: -; cdr3_nt: TGCAGTGCTAGAGATCGTTCAGACACTGAAGCTTTCTTT; cdr3_aa: CSARDRSDTEAFF
clone_size: -; v_call: TRBV6-2/TRBV6-3; j_call: TRBJ2-2; d_call: -; cdr3_nt: TGTGCCAGCAGTTTCCCGGGTGGGGAGCTGTTTTTT; cdr3_aa: CASSFPGGELFF
clone_size: few; v_call: TRBV6-5; j_call: TRBJ1-2; d_call: TRBD1; cdr3_nt: TGTGCCAGCAGCTACGTAGGGGGCCGGTATGGCTACACCTTC; cdr3_aa: CASSYVGGRYGYTF
clone_size: few; v_call: TRBV11-2; j_call: TRBJ1-2; d_call: TRBD1; cdr3_nt: TGTGCCAGCAGCGCAGGGGGGGTCTATGGCTACACCTTC; cdr3_aa: CASSAGGVYGYTF
clone_size: -; v_call: TRBV5-1; j_call: TRBJ1-1; d_call: -; cdr3_nt: TGCGCCAGCCAAGGGGGGTACACTGAAGCTTTCTTT; cdr3_aa: CASQGGYTEAFF
clone_size: -; v_call: TRBV7-9; j_call: TRBJ2-7; d_call: TRBD2; cdr3_nt: TGTGCCAGCAGCTTACGCGGGGGCTCCTACGAGCAGTACTTC; cdr3_aa: CASSLRGGSYEQYF
clone_size: -; v_call: TRBV6-5; j_call: TRBJ1-4; d_call: -; cdr3_nt: TGTGCCAGCAAGGGTAGGGGGGCCGTCGGGTATGAAAAACTGTTTTTT; cdr3_aa: CASKGRGAVGYEKLFF
clone_size: -; v_call: TRBV10-3; j_call: TRBJ2-3; d_call: -; cdr3_nt: TGTGCCATCAGTGAGTCACAGAACCCCGATACGCAGTATTTT; cdr3_aa: CAISESQNPDTQYF
clone_size: -; v_call: TRBV6-2/TRBV6-3; j_call: TRBJ2-3; d_call: -; cdr3_nt: TGTGCCAGCAGTTATGAGGTGGCGTTCACAGATACGCAGTATTTT; cdr3_aa: CASSYEVAFTDTQYF
clone_size: few; v_call: TRBV29-1; j_call: TRBJ2-1; d_call: -; cdr3_nt: TGCAGCGTTGCCCTAGGACAAGCCTACAATGAGCAGTTCTTC; cdr3_aa: CSVALGQAYNEQFF
clone_size: few; v_call: TRBV20-1; j_call: TRBJ2-3; d_call: TRBD2; cdr3_nt: TGCAGTGCTCCTGGACTAGCGGGGGGTTGGGGCACAGATACGCAGTATTTT; cdr3_aa: CSAPGLAGGWGTDTQYF
clone_size: few; v_call: TRBV25-1; j_call: TRBJ1-6; d_call: -; cdr3_nt: TGTGCCAGCACCGAAGGGGATTCACCCCTCCACTTT; cdr3_aa: CASTEGDSPLHF
clone_size: few; v_call: TRBV12-3/TRBV12-4; j_call: TRBJ1-6; d_call: -; cdr3_nt: TGTGCCAGCAGTTTACTGTCCGGGGATTCACCCCTCCACTTT; cdr3_aa: CASSLLSGDSPLHF
clone_size: few; v_call: TRBV27; j_call: TRBJ1-1; d_call: -; cdr3_nt: TGTGCCAGCAGTCCTGGGATGTGGAACACTGAAGCTTTT; cdr3_aa: CASSPGMWNTEAF
clone_size: -; v_call: TRBV27; j_call: TRBJ2-1; d_call: -; cdr3_nt: TGTGCCAGCAGTTTAGGGGGGGGGCGGCAGTATTCGCAGTTCTTC; cdr3_aa: CASSLGGGRQYSQFF
clone_size: -; v_call: TRBV2; j_call: TRBJ2-3; d_call: TRBD1; cdr3_nt: TGTGCCAGCAGTAGGGACAGGGTCGCAGATACGCAGTATTTT; cdr3_aa: CASSRDRVADTQYF
clone_size: -; v_call: TRBV5-1; j_call: TRBJ2-5; d_call: -; cdr3_nt: TGCGCCTGCTCAATGGGTTCCCAAGCTTTGGGAGAGACCCAGTACTTC; cdr3_aa: CACSMGSQALGETQYF
clone_size: many; v_call: TRBV20-1; j_call: TRBJ2-3; d_call: TRBD2; cdr3_nt: TGCAGTGCTACTAGCGGGGTTAGCACAGATACGCAGTATTTT; cdr3_aa: CSATSGVSTDTQYF
clone_size: -; v_call: TRBV7-3; j_call: TRBJ2-1; d_call: -; cdr3_nt: TGTGCCAGCAGCCCAGATATTCACAATGAGCAGTTCTTC; cdr3_aa: CASSPDIHNEQFF
clone_size: -; v_call: TRBV11-2; j_call: TRBJ1-2; d_call: -; cdr3_nt: TGTGCCAGCAGCCGAGTAGGGGCTTGGGGCTACACCTTC; cdr3_aa: CASSRVGAWGYTF
clone_size: few; v_call: TRBV7-9; j_call: TRBJ2-1; d_call: TRBD2; cdr3_nt: TGTGCCAGCACCCCCACCCCTGTTGGACTAGCGGGGTTCGACTCACGCAATGAGCAGTTCTTC; cdr3_aa: CASTPTPVGLAGFDSRNEQFF
clone_size: -; v_call: TRBV14; j_call: TRBJ2-2; d_call: -; cdr3_nt: TGTGCCAGCAGACAAGGGGGGGAGCTGTTTTTT; cdr3_aa: CASRQGGELFF
clone_size: -; v_call: TRBV3-1; j_call: TRBJ1-2; d_call: -; cdr3_nt: TGTGCCAGCAGCCAAGACCGTCAGGGGCTTCGAGGCTACACCTTC; cdr3_aa: CASSQDRQGLRGYTF
clone_size: few; v_call: TRBV4-2; j_call: TRBJ1-4; d_call: -; cdr3_nt: TGTGCCAGCAGCCAAGAGCTAGGGGCGAGTGAAAAACTGTTTTTT; cdr3_aa: CASSQELGASEKLFF